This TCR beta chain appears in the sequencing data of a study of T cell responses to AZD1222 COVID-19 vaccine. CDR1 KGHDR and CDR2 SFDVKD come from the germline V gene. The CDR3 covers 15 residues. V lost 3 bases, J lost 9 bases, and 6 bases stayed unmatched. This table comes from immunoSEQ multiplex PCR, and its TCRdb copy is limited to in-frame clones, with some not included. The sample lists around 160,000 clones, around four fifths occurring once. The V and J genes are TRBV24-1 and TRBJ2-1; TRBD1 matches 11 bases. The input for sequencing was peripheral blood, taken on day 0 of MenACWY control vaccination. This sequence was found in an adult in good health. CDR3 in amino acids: CATSDVGQGAAEQFF. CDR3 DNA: TGTGCCACCAGTGATGTCGGACAGGGGGCGGCTGAGCAGTTCTTC.